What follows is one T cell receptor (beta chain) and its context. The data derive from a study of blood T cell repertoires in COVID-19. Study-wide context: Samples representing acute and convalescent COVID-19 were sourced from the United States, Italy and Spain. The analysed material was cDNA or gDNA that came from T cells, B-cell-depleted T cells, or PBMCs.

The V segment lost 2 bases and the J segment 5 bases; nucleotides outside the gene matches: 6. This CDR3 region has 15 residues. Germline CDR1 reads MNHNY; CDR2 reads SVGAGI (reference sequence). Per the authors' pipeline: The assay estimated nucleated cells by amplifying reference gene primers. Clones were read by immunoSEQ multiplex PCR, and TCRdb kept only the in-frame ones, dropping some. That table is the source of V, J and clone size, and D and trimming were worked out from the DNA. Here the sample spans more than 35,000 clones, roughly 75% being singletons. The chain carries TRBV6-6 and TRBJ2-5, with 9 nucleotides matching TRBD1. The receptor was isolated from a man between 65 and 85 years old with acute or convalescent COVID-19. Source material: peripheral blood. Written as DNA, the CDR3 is TGTGCCAGCAGTTACAGGGGACAGGGAAGGGAGACCCAGTACTTC. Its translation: CASSYRGQGRETQYF.